Sequencing of this T cell receptor (beta chain) was carried out in a study of T-cell memory formation after mild COVID-19. MiXCR, run by TCRdb on the 5' RACE reads, gives a single entry per CDR3 protein. The sample lists roughly 130,000 distinct CDR3 sequences, 5% to 6.5% seen once, with 2.2% in the top ten. V lost 2 bases and J 8 bases, leaving 12 bases between the germline ends. CDR1 is GTSNPN, CDR2 SVGIG, per germline (reference sequence). The CDR3 is 12 amino acids. This clonotype was seen many times. Sequenced material: PBMCs or a T cell subset sorted from them (not recorded which). The V call is TRBV30, the J call TRBJ1-2; no clear D. The TCR comes from an adult woman who had mild COVID-19 (a few samples of this study predate the infection). Cell type and time point are not known. The chain's CDR3 is CAWSYPPPGYTF. The CDR3 coding sequence is TGTGCCTGGAGTTATCCCCCCCCGGGCTACACCTTC.